This T cell receptor beta chain was sequenced for a study of vaccination effects on CD4 cells after COVID-19. Looking at the study overall: Either the BNT162b2 or mRNA-1273 vaccine was given to participants in two doses.

Sequencing was preceded by expansion of antigen-specific CD4+ T cells with viral peptide pools in the ViraFEST assay. Isolating CD4+ T cells followed ten to eleven days of culture. Vaccinees lacked prior SARS-CoV-2 infection and tested negative for nucleocapsid antibodies. PBMC were cultured at a few million per well with approximately 9 IU/ml IL-2 and 10 ug/ml peptides. IL-2 medium took the place of half the medium on both days 3 and 7. The V and J ends lost 2 bases and 3 bases respectively, with 8 bases between them. The CDR3 covers 14 residues. The germline V gene has CDR1 LNHNV and CDR2 YYDKDF (reference sequence). Sequencing used immunoSEQ multiplex PCR; TCRdb keeps in-frame clones, though not all of them. The sample lists over 20,000 clones, 74% seen once, with less than 3.5% in the top ten. Note on this clone: No antigen is known for it.

Study observations and caveats: Common cold coronavirus cross-reactivity was shown by only 1 of 255 vaccine-induced clones in healthy vaccinees.

The genes are TRBV15 and TRBJ1-5; D not resolved. The receptor's source is a human donor who received a COVID-19 vaccine. The sample in question was CD4+ T cells from PBMCs cultured with SARS-CoV-2 spike peptides, obtained before COVID-19 vaccination. The CDR3 reads CATSRQDANQPQHF. CDR3 DNA: TGTGCCACCAGCAGACAGGACGCCAATCAGCCCCAGCATTTT.